This T cell receptor (beta chain) emerged from a study of tumor and adjacent non-tumor tissue in lung cancer. Study-wide background: There were fewer than 15 adenocarcinoma, a couple of squamous cell carcinoma and 1 small cell lung cancer cases.

RNA was extracted from bulk tissue without any cell sorting. This non-tumor lung sample came from over 3 cm beyond the tumor edge. Chemotherapy-naive patients with new lung cancer underwent thoracic surgery in China, August–late 2014. This clonotype was picked up a small number of times. The library came from three nested PCR rounds adapted from ARM-PCR protocols. TCRdb reprocessed the multiplex PCR reads with MiXCR, giving one entry per CDR3 protein. The sample holds over 80,000 distinct CDR3 sequences, around three quarters seen once. From germline, CDR1 is MDHEN and CDR2 SYDVKM. This CDR3 has 16 amino acids. Unmatched junction bases numbered 14, after V lost 11 bases and J lost 3 bases.

This sequence joins TRBV28 and TRBJ2-5, with 11 positions matching TRBD1. Sequencing was performed on distant non-tumor lung tissue. This sequence was found in a woman in her 50s with non-small cell lung cancer. The chain's CDR3 is CAGGTPGQGEKETQYF. The CDR3 nucleotides are TGTGCCGGCGGTACTCCGGGACAGGGGGAGAAAGAGACCCAGTACTTC.